Detailed here is one TCR beta chain. These data belong to a study of blood T cell repertoires in COVID-19. Study overall: Acute and convalescent COVID-19 samples came from the United States, Italy and Spain. The analysed material was cDNA or gDNA that came from T cells, B-cell-depleted T cells, or PBMCs.

Per the original methods: Cell counts per sample came from amplifying reference gene primers. The method was immunoSEQ multiplex PCR; TCRdb's version includes in-frame clones alone and lacks a portion of them. V, J and clone size are taken as reported in that table, and D and trimming were inferred from the DNA itself. This table has about 60,000 clones, approximately 90% appearing once. V gave up 4 bases and J gave up 7 bases, with 17 bases separating them. Germline-derived CDR1 and CDR2 are SGHKS and YYEKEE (reference sequence). This CDR3 is built from 14 residues. The chain carries TRBV5-5 and TRBJ1-1; no reliable D call. The receptor was isolated from a human donor with acute or convalescent COVID-19. The donor label of this sample is uncertain. Sequenced: peripheral blood. CDR3 DNA: TGTGCCAGCAGCGTGGGTCCGGGGTATAGTGAAGCTTTCTTT. Translating gives CASSVGPGYSEAFF.